The 5 T cell receptor beta chains below come from one sample, sequenced in a study of T cell responses to AZD1222 COVID-19 vaccine. Some clones are missing from TCRdb's copy, which holds only in-frame ones; the method was immunoSEQ multiplex PCR. Here the sample spans 110,000 to 150,000 clones, approximately 83% being singletons. The material sequenced was peripheral blood, taken on day 0 of AZD1222 vaccination. The receptor set was obtained from an adult in good health.

DNA for the CDR3: TGCGCCAGCAGCCCGGACGGAACTGGAAACACCATATATTTT. This codes for CASSPDGTGNTIYF. This chain connects TRBV5-1 to TRBJ1-3, with D uncertain. The CDR3 totals 14 residues. Germline V gene sequence: CDR1 SGHRS, CDR2 YFSETQ. V was cut by 4 bases and J by 2 bases, with 10 bases left in between.

The genes are TRBV6-5 and TRBJ1-1; D is unclear. Germline CDR1 MNHEY, CDR2 SVGAGI. This CDR3 contains 14 residues. Trimming removed 0 bases from V and 5 bases from J, with 10 bases in between. CDR3 sequence (DNA): TGTGCCAGCAGTTACTCGACGGGGAGGACTGAAGCTTTCTTT. Amino acids: CASSYSTGRTEAFF.

The chain combines TRBV25-1 with TRBJ1-4, with a tentative D call TRBD1 (6 bases). With 3 bases removed from V and 6 bases from J, the gap between germline ends came to 14 bases. CDR1 is MGHDK, CDR2 SYGVNS, per germline. There are 15 residues in the CDR3. CDR3 DNA: TGTGCCAGCAGTGACCTCAGGGGTCTCGATGAAAAACTGTTTTTT. Translated, it gives CASSDLRGLDEKLFF. Full variable domain (rest looked up from reference TRBV25-1 and TRBJ1-4): EADIYQTPRYLVIGTGKKITLECSQTMGHDKMYWYQQDPGMELHLIHYSYGVNSTEKGDLSSESTVSRIRTEHFPLTLESARPSHTSQYLCASSDLRGLDEKLFFGSGTQLSVL.

This sequence joins TRBV19 and TRBJ1-1, with 7 bases fitting TRBD1. In germline, CDR1 is LNHDA, CDR2 SQIVND (reference sequence). The CDR3 loop spans 14 amino acids. V shed 5 bases, J shed 3 bases, and the junction held 6 bases outside the gene matches. For the CDR3, the DNA is TGTGCCAGTAGTCTATGGGACAGAGACACTGAAGCTTTCTTT. Protein sequence: CASSLWDRDTEAFF.

This rearrangement joins TRBV6-5 to TRBJ1-1, with no clear D. The CDR3 contains 12 residues. V lost 6 bases to trimming and J lost 3 bases, with 8 bases between them. Germline CDR1 reads MNHEY; CDR2 reads SVGAGI. The CDR3: CASRKFDTEAFF. Here the CDR3 DNA reads TGTGCCAGCAGGAAGTTCGACACTGAAGCTTTCTTT.